A single T cell receptor beta chain is shown here with its context. It lacks a known antigen. Per-base quality was not reported, and no clone a single base away is much larger than it. The data were taken from a study of blood T cells in healthy people across ages (dated by TCRdb to about 2015). Regarding the study in general: In model experiments, template switching captured about one uniquely barcoded TCR beta cDNA molecule for every two T cells. Using deep sequencing normalized with unique cDNA molecular identifiers, the study measured how TCR beta repertoire diversity changes with age. To avoid experimental bias, donors of different ages were distributed randomly across sequencing lanes. The donors were split into four age groups: young (average around 15 years), middle-aged (39), aged (roughly 60) and long-lived (about 74). Two additional independent replicas of 1 million unique cDNA reads from the same blood draw were analyzed for two donors (one aged 18 to 30 and one aged 80 or older).

Library prep was done by 5' RACE. For sequencing, an Illumina HiSeq 2500 was employed. A second roughly 7 to 12 cycle PCR used a sample-barcoded 5' primer and a J-beta primer mix. A unique molecular identifier was introduced onto each TCR beta cDNA molecule by a template-switch 5' adaptor carrying 12 random nucleotides. Each sample yielded at least 2.5 million CDR3-containing paired-end reads. The Mint cDNA synthesis kit, primed by a TRBC-specific oligonucleotide, was used to synthesize first-strand cDNA from all RNA. Following uracil-DNA glycosylase treatment, a first 18-cycle PCR with universal primers M1SS and BC2_uni_R was performed on all cDNA. In the source study's methods: Each sample was normalized by randomly selecting 1 million high-quality reads, each carrying a distinct molecular identifier. Reads with shared molecular identifiers were discarded instead of being binned into consensus sequences. MiTCR, set to a Q25 quality threshold and the strictest error-elimination algorithm, was used for CDR3 identification, clonotype clustering and error correction. A nonparametric unseen species model using Euler transformation provided a lower-bound estimate of total TCR beta diversity. The public sequencing data were trimmed at Q25 with fastp and processed into clonotypes with MiXCR by TCRdb, which kept only in-frame beta chains. Each CDR3 protein gets just one entry, which takes the most common genes and DNA from the rows behind it. These V and J calls derive from TCRdb rather than the authors' analysis. In all, the sample holds 1.5 million to 2 million distinct CDR3 sequences, and around 50% of those were seen once. The ten biggest clones cover about 2.1% of the sample.

Taken from cysteine to phenylalanine, the CDR3 has 16 residues. The only DNA kept is the CDR3, 48 bases in frame from the first base. The germline V gene specifies SNHLY as CDR1 and FYNNEI as CDR2. The paper as a whole reports these results and caveats: Compared with the aged group, more naive CD4+ T cells, fewer expanded clones and increased TCR diversity were shown by the long-lived group, suggesting age selection. As age increased, observed TCR beta diversity per million T cells dropped in a roughly linear way, and a significant reduction was already evident by age about 40. The percentage of naive T cells measured by flow cytometry correlated strongly with observed TCR beta diversity. Estimates of total diversity based on one million sequenced T cells were considered lower bounds and underestimates. Because donor CMV infection status was unknown, age-related changes in expanded clonotypes were potentially confounded. Because profiling used bulk unsorted PBMCs, naive and antigen-experienced compartments could not be compared conclusively.

The donors were some 39 Caucasian individuals from Russia, aged roughly 6 to 90 years, who were systemically healthy. Each donor gave ten milliliters of peripheral blood, collected into EDTA-treated Vacutainer tubes. Ficoll-Paque density-gradient centrifugation was used to isolate PBMCs, with at least 6 million per sample. Trizol reagent was used to extract total RNA from the PBMCs, yielding at least 6 micrograms per sample. For every donor, an aliquot of PBMCs went through flow cytometry to measure the percentages of naive CD45RAhigh/CD27high T cells. Material for sequencing was blood. The chain couples TRBV2 to TRBJ2-5; the D call could be TRBD1 or TRBD2, with each sharing 7 bases. Judging by the DNA end, TRBJ2-7 fits better; the J call may be wrong. The origin of this receptor is a woman aged 40-49 years in good health. The nucleotides read TGTGCCAGCAGCCTAGAGGGGGGGACAGACATATACGAGCAGTACTTC. Its product reads: CASSLEGGTDIYEQYF.